This T cell receptor beta chain was sequenced during a study of blood T cell repertoires in COVID-19. For the study at large: T cells, B-cell-depleted T cells, or PBMCs supplied cDNA or gDNA.

This clone has just one count. Study processing details: Amplification of reference gene primers was used by the study to estimate nucleated cell counts. The repertoire was sequenced with immunoSEQ multiplex PCR; TCRdb's copy has only in-frame clones and lacks some. The D gene and trimming were derived from the DNA, and the V and J assignments and clone size from that table. The table includes about 83,000 clones, 80% to 90% detected once. The TCR was taken from a woman of 80 years or more with acute or convalescent COVID-19. Sample: peripheral blood.

The CDR3: CASSPTGTSYEQYF. CDR3 coding DNA: TGTGCCAGCAGCCCCACCGGGACTAGCTACGAGCAGTACTTC. The chain joins TRBV4-2 to TRBJ2-7; the match to TRBD2 covers 8 bases. CDR1 is LGHNA, CDR2 YNFKEQ, per germline. The V gene end was trimmed by 4 bases and the J gene end by 3 bases; junction bases not matched to a gene: 5. The CDR3 contains 14 residues.